This passage covers 25 T cell receptor beta chains from one sample sequenced in a study of blood T cell repertoires in COVID-19. The data were produced by immunoSEQ multiplex PCR, yet TCRdb's version contains in-frame clones alone and is incomplete. The sample consists of about 140,000 clones, 75% to 80% of them appearing once. Sequences were obtained from PBMCs or T cells enriched from blood (not recorded which). Every receptor here comes from a woman aged 45-65 years who had recovered from COVID-19.

This clone was counted a single time. This chain uses TRBV7-9 with TRBJ2-3; 10 bases align to TRBD2. This CDR3 contains 16 residues. Germline V gives CDR1 SEHNR, CDR2 FQNEAQ (reference sequence). Trimming removed 7 bases from V and 6 bases from J; junction bases left unmatched: 13. The CDR3 DNA sequence: TGTGCCAGCACCAGGGGACTAGCGCGAGAAGGGGATACGCAGTATTTT. Amino acids: CASTRGLAREGDTQYF.

The chain recombines TRBV28 with TRBJ2-2; D perhaps matches TRBD1 (6 bases). With 0 bases removed from V and 5 bases from J, the gap between germline ends came to 22 bases. The CDR3 length is 19 residues. Germline CDR1 reads MDHEN; CDR2 reads SYDVKM. The CDR3 here is CASSLWRRQERMGTGELFF. In DNA form, the CDR3 reads TGTGCCAGCAGTTTATGGAGAAGACAGGAGAGGATGGGGACCGGGGAGCTGTTTTTT.

This rearrangement joins TRBV29-1 to TRBJ1-1; D unclear. The germline V gene encodes CDR1 SQVTM and CDR2 ANQGSEA. The CDR3 has 10 residues. Deletions cut 5 bases from V and 4 bases from J, with 5 bases between. The CDR3 DNA reads TGCAGCGTTTTGGCCACTGAAGCTTTCTTT. This sequence encodes CSVLATEAFF.

J is TRBJ2-2 and V is TRBV7-3; 16 nucleotides match TRBD2. The CDR3 has 19 amino acids. Germline assignment: CDR1 SGHTA and CDR2 FQGTGA. V shed 4 bases and J 3 bases; nucleotides not matched to a gene: 8. The CDR3 is CASSSSGLAGGLDTGELFF. As DNA, the CDR3 is TGTGCCAGCAGCTCGTCGGGACTAGCGGGAGGGCTAGACACCGGGGAGCTGTTTTTT.

CDR3 DNA sequence: TGTGCCAGTAGTGGGGGGACTCCCGGGGCCCAGCATTTT. This gives the protein CASSGGTPGAQHF. The rearrangement links TRBV19 to TRBJ1-5, with D possibly matching TRBD1 (5 bases). Germline lookup yields CDR1 LNHDA and CDR2 SQIVND (reference sequence). The CDR3 totals 13 residues. V gave up 5 bases and J gave up 11 bases, with 16 bases separating them. Looking up the rest from reference TRBV19 and TRBJ1-5 gives the full variable domain: DGGITQSPKYLFRKEGQNVTLSCEQNLNHDAMYWYRQDPGQGLRLIYYSQIVNDFQKGDIAEGYSVSREKKESFPLTVTSAQKNPTAFYLCASSGGTPGAQHFGDGTRLSIL.

Comments on this clone: The same CDR3 also results from other DNA sequences found in this sample. J is TRBJ2-7 and V is TRBV7-8, with D perhaps matching TRBD2 (7 bases). This CDR3 comprises 13 residues. Trimming shortened V by 3 bases and J by 3 bases, and 9 bases separated the two germline ends. Germline CDR1 reads SGHVS; CDR2 reads FQNEAQ. CDR3 region: CASSLGGRYEQYF. As DNA, the CDR3 is TGTGCCAGCAGCTTGGGGGGGCGCTACGAGCAGTACTTC.

The chain carries TRBV28 and TRBJ2-1, with 10 bases that match TRBD1. V shed 4 bases, J shed 6 bases, and the junction held 6 bases outside the gene matches. The germline V gene encodes CDR1 MDHEN and CDR2 SYDVKM. The CDR3 spans 15 residues. The CDR3 coding sequence is TGTGCCAGCAGTTCATTGGGACAGGGGTCCAATGAGCAGTTCTTC. Protein product: CASSSLGQGSNEQFF.

This clone occurred a few times. The rearrangement uses TRBV6-1 and TRBJ2-3, with 10 bases matching TRBD1. Germline lookup yields CDR1 MNHNS and CDR2 SASEGT. There are 16 residues in the CDR3. Germline trimming cut 3 bases from V and 3 bases from J; bases unmatched to any gene: 6. CDR3 loop: CASSETPGQGTDTQYF. CDR3 nucleotide sequence: TGTGCCAGCAGTGAGACACCGGGACAGGGGACAGATACGCAGTATTTT.

The rearrangement links TRBV3-1 (or the pseudogene TRBV3-2) to TRBJ2-1; 7 nucleotides align to TRBD1. Trimming removed 4 bases from V and 0 bases from J; junction bases left unmatched: 9. Germline lookup yields CDR1 LGHDT and CDR2 YNNKEL (reference sequence). This CDR3 is 17 amino acids long. CDR3: CASSPATGVSSYNEQFF. Written as DNA, the CDR3 is TGTGCCAGCAGCCCTGCCACAGGGGTCAGCTCCTACAATGAGCAGTTCTTC.

V and J are TRBV28 and TRBJ2-4; tentative D call: TRBD1 (6 bases). This CDR3 is built from 13 residues. Germline V CDR1 and CDR2: MDHEN, SYDVKM. The V and J ends lost 6 bases and 8 bases respectively, with 14 bases between them. CDR3 DNA sequence: TGTGCCAGCAGGCTGACAGGTACACACATTCAGTACTTC. Residues: CASRLTGTHIQYF.

This clone was counted once. The chain has TRBV9 and TRBJ2-5; 8 bases are shared with TRBD2. The length of the CDR3 is 15 residues. CDR1 is SGDLS and CDR2 is YYNGEE in the germline V gene. After removal of 5 bases from V and 0 bases from J, the junction contained 6 bases not matched to a gene. DNA of the CDR3: TGTGCCAGCAGTCTAGTGGGACTAGACCAAGAGACCCAGTACTTC. It yields the protein CASSLVGLDQETQYF.

The chain links TRBV9 to TRBJ1-3; D perhaps matches TRBD1 (5 bases). Per the germline V gene, CDR1 is SGDLS and CDR2 is YYNGEE. The CDR3 length is 13 residues. V lost 3 bases and J lost 7, with 11 bases in between. This chain's CDR3 is CASSAGGRNTIYF. DNA of the CDR3: TGTGCCAGCAGCGCGGGGGGTCGGAACACCATATATTTT.

The chain links TRBV12-3 or TRBV12-4 to TRBJ1-1; maybe TRBD1 (5 bases). The V end was cut by 7 bases, the J end by 3 bases, with 12 bases between. The CDR3 covers 13 residues. The CDR3: CASTRVLDTEAFF. CDR3 nucleotides: TGTGCCAGCACCAGGGTCCTCGACACTGAAGCTTTCTTT.

The chain joins TRBV19 to TRBJ1-5; the match to TRBD1 covers 10 bases. V trimming: 7 bases; J trimming: 7 bases; junction bases outside the gene matches: 16. The CDR3 totals 17 residues. CDR1 and CDR2 from the germline V gene are LNHDA and SQIVND (reference sequence). CDR3 protein: CASTKMRQGASWQPQHF. The CDR3 nucleotides are TGTGCCAGTACCAAAATGAGACAGGGGGCCTCCTGGCAGCCCCAGCATTTT.

The V call is TRBV28, the J call TRBJ1-2; 7 bases agree with TRBD1. The CDR3 sequence is 17 residues long. Trimming removed 7 bases from V and 1 base from J; junction bases left unmatched: 15. CDR1 is MDHEN and CDR2 is SYDVKM in the germline V gene. DNA of the CDR3: TGTGCCAGCACGACTGGGGGACAGCCGTACCTTAACTATGGCTACACCTTC. This codes for CASTTGGQPYLNYGYTF.

The V and J genes are TRBV7-2 and TRBJ2-7; TRBD2 matches 10 bases. CDR1 is SGHTA, CDR2 FQGNSA, per germline. Unmatched junction bases numbered 1, after V lost 0 bases and J lost 5 bases. The CDR3 extends over 14 amino acids. The CDR3 protein is CASSLALAGNEQYF. CDR3 DNA sequence: TGTGCCAGCAGCTTAGCACTAGCGGGGAACGAGCAGTACTTC.

The chain recombines TRBV11-2 with TRBJ1-2, with D uncertain. V gave up 4 bases and J gave up 7 bases, with 16 bases separating them. Germline CDR1 reads SGHAT; CDR2 reads FQNNGV. CDR3 length equals 14 residues. The CDR3: CASSSSLSPGGYTF. CDR3 DNA: TGTGCCAGCAGCTCATCACTGTCCCCAGGTGGCTACACCTTC.

Written as DNA, the CDR3 is TGTGCCAGCAGCCCTACAGGGCAAGGGGAGCTGTTTTTT. This gives the protein CASSPTGQGELFF. The chain carries TRBV6-6 and TRBJ2-2; D possibly corresponds to TRBD1 (6 bases). CDR1 is MNHNY, CDR2 SVGAGI, per germline (reference sequence). The CDR3 is made up of 13 amino acids. Trimming cost V 6 bases and J 8 bases, with 13 bases left between them.

This rearrangement joins TRBV3-1 (or the pseudogene TRBV3-2) to TRBJ2-1, with 13 bases aligning to TRBD2. The junction had 8 bases not matched to a gene; V was cut back by 6 bases and J by 15 bases. The CDR3 has 13 amino acids. The germline gives CDR1 LGHDT, CDR2 YNNKEL (reference sequence). This CDR3 is CASSRTSGGWWFF. CDR3 bases: TGTGCCAGCAGTCGGACTAGCGGGGGCTGGTGGTTCTTC.

This clone was seen once. The chain has TRBV10-3 and TRBJ2-1, with TRBD1 matching over 9 bases. After removal of 4 bases from V and 8 bases from J, the junction contained 3 bases not matched to a gene. In germline, CDR1 is ENHRY, CDR2 SYGVKD. The CDR3 spans 13 residues. CDR3 coding DNA: TGTGCCATCAGTGGACAGGGGGAGCATGAGCAGTTCTTC. This translates into CAISGQGEHEQFF.

V and J are TRBV18 and TRBJ1-5, with a weak D call TRBD1 (5 bases). The CDR3 consists of 14 residues. V lost 2 bases and J 3 bases, leaving 8 bases between the germline ends. Germline loops: CDR1 KGHSH, CDR2 LQKENI. CDR3 DNA: TGTGCCAGCTCACCAGCAGGGATCAATCAGCCCCAGCATTTT. This gives the protein CASSPAGINQPQHF.

This sequence joins TRBV4-2 and TRBJ1-5; D gene unclear. The germline CDR1 and CDR2 sequences are LGHNA and YNFKEQ. Deletions cut 8 bases from V and 2 bases from J, with 7 bases between. The CDR3 extends over 12 amino acids. CDR3 nucleotides: TGTGCCAGCTCGGAGGGCAATCAGCCCCAGCATTTT. The encoded protein is CASSEGNQPQHF.

The chain has TRBV27 and TRBJ2-7, with TRBD1 as a possible D gene (5 bases). The CDR3 length is 13 residues. CDR1 and CDR2 (germline): MNHEY, SMNVEV (reference sequence). The V gene lost 3 bases and the J gene lost 4 bases, with 10 bases spanning the gap. The DNA of the CDR3 is TGTGCCAGCAGTTTCTATCAGGGTTACGAGCAGTACTTC. Protein sequence: CASSFYQGYEQYF.

This rearrangement joins TRBV5-1 to TRBJ2-3, with D perhaps matching TRBD2 (7 bases). The CDR3 extends over 16 amino acids. The V gene lost 4 bases and the J gene lost 0 bases, with 15 bases spanning the gap. Germline V gene lookup returns CDR1 SGHRS and CDR2 YFSETQ. The CDR3 DNA follows: TGCGCCAGCAGCACCTCGGGGGGCGCGAGCACAGATACGCAGTATTTT. This codes for CASSTSGGASTDTQYF.

This clone occurred many times. This chain links TRBV4-1 with TRBJ1-1, with 10 bases matching TRBD1. Germline lookup yields CDR1 MGHRA and CDR2 YSYEKL. CDR3 length equals 15 residues. V dropped 3 bases and J dropped 1; count of bases not matched to a gene: 2. CDR3: CASSQGQGRNTEAFF. The CDR3 nucleotides read TGCGCCAGCAGCCAGGGACAGGGGAGGAACACTGAAGCTTTCTTT.